The clone carrying this T cell receptor beta chain was counted between two and nine times. Its antigen is currently unknown. This specimen comes from a study of beta chain features in type 1 diabetes. Points from the study as a whole: Among all four CD4+ subsets, Type 1 diabetes patients had TCRB CDR3s that were moderately but significantly shorter.

Sequenced material consisted of expressed TCRB transcripts (all of the isolated RNA was reverse transcribed). Clones were sequenced by immunoSEQ multiplex PCR, and TCRdb holds only the in-frame ones, with some missing. This table has 600,000 or so clones, approximately 13% appearing once. The CDR3 contains 12 residues. Trimming cost V 3 bases and J 6 bases, with 7 bases left between them. In germline, CDR1 is KGHSH, CDR2 LQKENI. V and J are TRBV18 and TRBJ2-3; possibly TRBD2 for D (5 bases). This TCR was recovered from a man aged 30-40 years with type 1 diabetes. Input material: naive CD4+ T cells from blood. The CDR3 reads CASSPGVDTQYF. The CDR3 DNA reads TGTGCCAGCTCACCCGGGGTGGATACGCAGTATTTT.